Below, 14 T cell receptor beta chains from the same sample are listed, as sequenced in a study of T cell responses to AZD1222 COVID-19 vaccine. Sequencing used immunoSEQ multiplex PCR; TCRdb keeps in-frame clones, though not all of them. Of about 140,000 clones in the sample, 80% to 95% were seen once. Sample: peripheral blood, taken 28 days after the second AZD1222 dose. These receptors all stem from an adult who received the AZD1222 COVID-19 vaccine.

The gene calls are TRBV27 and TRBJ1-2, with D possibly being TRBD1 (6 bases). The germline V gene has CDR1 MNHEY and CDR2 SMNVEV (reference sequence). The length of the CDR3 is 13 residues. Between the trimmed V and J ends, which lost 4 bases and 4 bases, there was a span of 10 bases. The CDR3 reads CASSSRGPYGYTF. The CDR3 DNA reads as TGTGCCAGCAGTTCCAGGGGCCCCTATGGCTACACCTTC.

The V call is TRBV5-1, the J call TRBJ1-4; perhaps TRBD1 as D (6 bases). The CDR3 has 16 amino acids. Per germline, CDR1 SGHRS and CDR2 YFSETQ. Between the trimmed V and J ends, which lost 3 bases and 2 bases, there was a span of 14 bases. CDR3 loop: CASSSGEDSTNEKLFF. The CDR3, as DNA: TGCGCCAGCAGCTCCGGAGAGGACAGCACTAATGAAAAACTGTTTTTT.

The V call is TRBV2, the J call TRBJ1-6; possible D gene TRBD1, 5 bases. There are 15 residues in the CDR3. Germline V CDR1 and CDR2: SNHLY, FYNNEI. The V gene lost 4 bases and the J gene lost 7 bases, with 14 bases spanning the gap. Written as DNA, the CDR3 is TGTGCCAGCAGTGTACATGGGGCAAAGAATTCACCCCTCCACTTT. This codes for CASSVHGAKNSPLHF.

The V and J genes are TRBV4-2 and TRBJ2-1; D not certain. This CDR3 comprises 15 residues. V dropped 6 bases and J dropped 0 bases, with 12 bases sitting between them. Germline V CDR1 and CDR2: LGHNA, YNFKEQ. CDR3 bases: TGTGCCAGCAGTCTCCAATCTAGCTCCTACAATGAGCAGTTCTTC. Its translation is CASSLQSSSYNEQFF.

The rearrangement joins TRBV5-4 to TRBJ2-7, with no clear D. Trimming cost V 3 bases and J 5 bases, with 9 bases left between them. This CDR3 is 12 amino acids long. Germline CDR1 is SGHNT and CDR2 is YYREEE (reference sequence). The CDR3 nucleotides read TGTGCCAGCAGCTCGGGCGTCAACGAGCAGTACTTC. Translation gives CASSSGVNEQYF.

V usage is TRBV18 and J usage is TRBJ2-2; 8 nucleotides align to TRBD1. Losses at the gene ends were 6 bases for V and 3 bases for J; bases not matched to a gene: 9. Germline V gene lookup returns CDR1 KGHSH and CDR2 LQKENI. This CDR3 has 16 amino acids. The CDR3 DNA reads TGTGCCAGCTCCCGGGAGACAGGGGCGGACACCGGGGAGCTGTTTTTT. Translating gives CASSRETGADTGELFF.

Here the CDR3 reads CASSPRDSSGANVLTF. CDR3 nucleotide sequence: TGTGCCAGCAGCCCTAGGGACAGCTCTGGGGCCAACGTCCTGACTTTC. This sequence joins TRBV7-2 and TRBJ2-6; 7 bases align to TRBD1. Germline values: CDR1 SGHTA, CDR2 FQGNSA. This CDR3 spans 16 amino acids. Losses at the gene ends were 5 bases for V and 0 bases for J; bases not matched to a gene: 4.

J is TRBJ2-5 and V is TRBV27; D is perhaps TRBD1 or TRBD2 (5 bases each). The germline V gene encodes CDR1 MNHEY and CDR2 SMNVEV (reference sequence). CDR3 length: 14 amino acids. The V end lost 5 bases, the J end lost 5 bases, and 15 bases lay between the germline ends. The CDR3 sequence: CASSVSGTVETQYF. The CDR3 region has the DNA TGTGCCAGCAGTGTGTCAGGGACCGTGGAGACCCAGTACTTC.

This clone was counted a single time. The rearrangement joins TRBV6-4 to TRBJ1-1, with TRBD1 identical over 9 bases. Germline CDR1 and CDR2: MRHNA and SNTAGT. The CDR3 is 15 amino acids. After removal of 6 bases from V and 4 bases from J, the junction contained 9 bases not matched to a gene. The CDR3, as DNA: TGTGCCAGCAGCGAAGAACCGGGACAGGGCACTGAAGCTTTCTTT. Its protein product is CASSEEPGQGTEAFF.

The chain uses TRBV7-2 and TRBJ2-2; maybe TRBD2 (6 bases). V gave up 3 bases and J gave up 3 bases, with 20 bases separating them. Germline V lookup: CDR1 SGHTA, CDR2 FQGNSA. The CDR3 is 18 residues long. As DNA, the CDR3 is TGTGCCAGCAGCTTTAAGGTTGGCGTACTAGCCGACACCGGGGAGCTGTTTTTT. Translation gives CASSFKVGVLADTGELFF.

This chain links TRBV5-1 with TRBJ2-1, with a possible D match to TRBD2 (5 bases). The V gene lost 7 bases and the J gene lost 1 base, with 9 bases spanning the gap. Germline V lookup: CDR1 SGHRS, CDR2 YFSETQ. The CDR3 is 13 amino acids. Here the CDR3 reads CASRTGSYNEQFF. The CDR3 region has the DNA TGCGCCAGCCGGACTGGGTCCTACAATGAGCAGTTCTTC. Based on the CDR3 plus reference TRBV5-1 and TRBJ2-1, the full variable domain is KAGVTQTPRYLIKTRGQQVTLSCSPISGHRSVSWYQQTPGQGLQFLFEYFSETQRNKGNFPGRFSGRQFSNSRSEMNVSTLELGDSALYLCASRTGSYNEQFFGPGTRLTVL.

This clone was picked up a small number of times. The DNA of the CDR3 is TGTGCCAGCAGCACGACAGGGAGTTCCTACGAGCAGTACTTC. Its protein is CASSTTGSSYEQYF. The chain recombines TRBV7-9 with TRBJ2-7; 7 bases agree with TRBD1. V shed 5 bases, J shed 1 base, and the junction held 5 bases outside the gene matches. CDR1 SEHNR and CDR2 FQNEAQ come from the germline V gene (reference sequence). CDR3 length: 14 amino acids. Full variable domain (outside the CDR3, taken from reference TRBV7-9 and TRBJ2-7): DTGVSQNPRHKITKRGQNVTFRCDPISEHNRLYWYRQTLGQGPEFLTYFQNEAQLEKSRLLSDRFSAERPKGSFSTLEIQRTEQGDSAMYLCASSTTGSSYEQYFGPGTRLTVT.

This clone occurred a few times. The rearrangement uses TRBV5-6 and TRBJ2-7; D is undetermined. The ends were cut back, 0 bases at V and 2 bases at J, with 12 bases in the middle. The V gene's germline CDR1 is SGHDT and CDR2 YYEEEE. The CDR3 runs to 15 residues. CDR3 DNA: TGTGCCAGCAGCTTGGCCGGAACGGTTACCTACGAGCAGTACTTC. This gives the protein CASSLAGTVTYEQYF.

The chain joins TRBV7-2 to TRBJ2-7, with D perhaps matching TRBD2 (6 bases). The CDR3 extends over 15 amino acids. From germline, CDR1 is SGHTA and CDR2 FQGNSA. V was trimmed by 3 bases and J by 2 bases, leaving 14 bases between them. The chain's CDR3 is CASSLVGGNTYEQYF. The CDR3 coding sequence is TGTGCCAGCAGCTTGGTGGGGGGAAACACCTACGAGCAGTACTTC.